This TCR beta chain came from a study of blood T cell repertoires in COVID-19. Clones were read by immunoSEQ multiplex PCR, and TCRdb kept only the in-frame ones, dropping some. This table has over 200,000 clones, about 89% appearing once. The CDR3 length is 15 residues. Germline lookup yields CDR1 KGHSH and CDR2 LQKENI. After removal of 6 bases from V and 0 bases from J, the junction contained 7 bases not matched to a gene. This chain uses TRBV18 with TRBJ2-7; 8 bases are a match to TRBD1. The sequenced sample consisted of PBMCs or T cells enriched from blood (not recorded which). The clonotype comes from a human donor in a cohort exposed to, infected with or recovered from COVID-19 (not recorded which). The donor label of this sample is uncertain. The CDR3 region is CASSPPGTGSYEQYF. For the CDR3, the DNA is TGTGCCAGCTCCCCGCCCGGGACAGGCTCCTACGAGCAGTACTTC.